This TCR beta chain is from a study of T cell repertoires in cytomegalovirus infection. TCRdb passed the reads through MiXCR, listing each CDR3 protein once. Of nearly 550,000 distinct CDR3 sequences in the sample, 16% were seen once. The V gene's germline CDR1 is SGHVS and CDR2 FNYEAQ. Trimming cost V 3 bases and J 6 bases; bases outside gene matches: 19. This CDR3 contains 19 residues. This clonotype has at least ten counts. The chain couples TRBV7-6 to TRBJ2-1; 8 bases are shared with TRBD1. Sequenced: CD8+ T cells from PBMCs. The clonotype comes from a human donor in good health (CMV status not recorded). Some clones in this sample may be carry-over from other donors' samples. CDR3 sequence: CASSLYGQGFLQGANEQFF. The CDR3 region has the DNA TGTGCCAGCAGCTTGTATGGACAGGGTTTTTTGCAGGGGGCCAATGAGCAGTTCTTC.